These 27 T cell receptor beta chains share one sample of origin, sequenced in a study of T cell clones after liver transplantation. Produced via immunoSEQ multiplex PCR; TCRdb's table is partial and in-frame only. The sample consists of about 53,000 clones, 65% to 85% of them appearing once. The material sequenced was CD4+ T cells from blood, taken before liver transplant. These receptors were collected from a human donor who received a liver transplant.

This rearrangement joins TRBV18 to TRBJ1-2; D is undetermined. V was pared by 5 bases and J by 2 bases, with 12 bases between. This CDR3 has 14 amino acids. CDR1 and CDR2 from the germline V gene are KGHSH and LQKENI. In DNA form, the CDR3 reads TGTGCCAGCTCAGTGGACGGCCTGAACTATGGCTACACCTTC. Translated, it gives CASSVDGLNYGYTF.

This sequence joins TRBV15 and TRBJ1-1, with 9 bases matching TRBD1. This CDR3 is 17 amino acids long. Germline loops: CDR1 LNHNV, CDR2 YYDKDF (reference sequence). Trimming removed 1 base from V and 0 bases from J; junction bases left unmatched: 6. This CDR3 is CATSRGWTGAMNTEAFF. The CDR3 bases are TGTGCCACCAGCAGAGGGTGGACAGGGGCAATGAACACTGAAGCTTTCTTT.

CDR3 nucleotides: TGTGCCAGCAGCTTAATGGGCAGCAGGGGGTCAGCCTACAATGAGCAGTTCTTC. Its protein product is CASSLMGSRGSAYNEQFF. This chain links TRBV7-3 with TRBJ2-1; 7 bases are a match to TRBD1. Germline CDR1 reads SGHTA; CDR2 reads FQGTGA. Trimming at V came to 1 base and at J to 2 bases, leaving 11 bases not matched to a gene. This CDR3 region has 18 residues.

The genes are TRBV4-3 and TRBJ2-1; possibly TRBD2 for D (5 bases). The V gene's germline CDR1 is LGHNA and CDR2 YSLEER. Trimming stripped 4 bases from V and 2 bases from J, with 12 bases between. This CDR3 comprises 15 residues. The CDR3 bases are TGCGCCAGCAGCCCAGCCGGGGTCACCTACAATGAGCAGTTCTTC. Its translation is CASSPAGVTYNEQFF.

The chain joins TRBV7-9 to TRBJ2-7, with D possibly TRBD1 on 5 matching bases. The CDR3 is made up of 13 amino acids. Germline CDR1 reads SEHNR; CDR2 reads FQNEAQ (reference sequence). Trimming took 4 bases from V and 3 from J, leaving 10 bases between them. CDR3 region: CASSSTDSYEQYF. The CDR3 DNA reads as TGTGCCAGCAGCTCCACCGACAGCTACGAGCAGTACTTC.

The chain joins TRBV10-1 to TRBJ2-7; TRBD2 matches at 12 bases. V lost 6 bases to trimming and J lost 0 bases; unmatched junction nucleotides: 12. The CDR3 loop spans 18 amino acids. In germline, CDR1 is WNHNN, CDR2 SYGVQD (reference sequence). CDR3 in amino acids: CASRQGLAGPIVSYEQYF. CDR3 sequence (DNA): TGCGCCAGCAGGCAGGGACTAGCGGGCCCAATTGTCTCCTACGAGCAGTACTTC.

This chain joins TRBV5-5 and TRBJ1-5, with D uncertain. This CDR3 contains 13 residues. CDR1 and CDR2 (germline): SGHKS, YYEKEE (reference sequence). Trimming took off 1 base at V and 8 bases at J, with 10 bases between the two ends. CDR3 in amino acids: CASSLYGQEPQHF. In nucleotides, the CDR3 is TGTGCCAGCAGCTTGTATGGGCAGGAGCCCCAGCATTTT.

The gene calls are TRBV19 and TRBJ1-5; D unresolved. The germline CDR1 and CDR2 sequences are LNHDA and SQIVND (reference sequence). This CDR3 contains 13 residues. Trimming took 4 bases from V and 1 from J, leaving 5 bases between them. Written as DNA, the CDR3 is TGTGCCAGTAGTACGGACAGCAATCAGCCCCAGCATTTT. Translation: CASSTDSNQPQHF.

The chain carries TRBV27 and TRBJ2-3; D unresolved. Germline V gives CDR1 MNHEY, CDR2 SMNVEV (reference sequence). This CDR3 spans 14 amino acids. V was cut by 2 bases and J by 1 base, with 7 bases left in between. The CDR3 spells CASSLNGRTDTQYF. In nucleotides, the CDR3 is TGTGCCAGCAGTTTAAATGGCCGCACAGATACGCAGTATTTT.

The CDR3 is CASGLSGRQETQYF. The CDR3 nucleotides are TGTGCCAGCGGCCTTAGCGGGCGCCAAGAGACCCAGTACTTC. This rearrangement joins TRBV7-9 to TRBJ2-5; 7 bases fit TRBD2. V was clipped by 8 bases and J by 1 base; unmatched bases: 7. The CDR3 is 14 residues long. The germline V gene encodes CDR1 SEHNR and CDR2 FQNEAQ (reference sequence).

The J gene is TRBJ2-1, the V gene TRBV7-9; D possibly matches TRBD1 or TRBD2 (5 bases each). Trimming cost V 5 bases and J 8 bases, with 13 bases left between them. The CDR3 length is 13 residues. Germline lookup yields CDR1 SEHNR and CDR2 FQNEAQ (reference sequence). Here the CDR3 reads CASSVGRRDEQFF. DNA of the CDR3: TGTGCCAGCAGCGTGGGACGACGCGATGAGCAGTTCTTC.

V is TRBV5-6 and J is TRBJ1-2; D possibly corresponds to TRBD1 (5 bases). The germline CDR1 and CDR2 sequences are SGHDT and YYEEEE. With 4 bases removed from V and 7 bases from J, the gap between germline ends came to 14 bases. The CDR3 contains 13 residues. The CDR3 sequence: CASSAGGSGGYTF. CDR3 in DNA: TGTGCCAGCAGCGCGGGGGGGTCCGGTGGCTACACCTTC. Full variable domain (rest looked up from reference TRBV5-6 and TRBJ1-2): DAGVTQSPTHLIKTRGQQVTLRCSPKSGHDTVSWYQQALGQGPQFIFQYYEEEERQRGNFPDRFSGHQFPNYSSELNVNALLLGDSALYLCASSAGGSGGYTFGSGTRLTVV.

This chain connects TRBV28 to TRBJ2-3; TRBD2 agrees at 13 bases. V dropped 6 bases and J dropped 1; count of bases not matched to a gene: 7. The CDR3 spans 17 residues. Germline lookup yields CDR1 MDHEN and CDR2 SYDVKM. The CDR3 DNA is TGTGCCAGCAGGGGGACTAGCGGGAAAAGGGGCACAGATACGCAGTATTTT. This codes for CASRGTSGKRGTDTQYF.

The chain combines TRBV4-1 with TRBJ2-3; the match to TRBD1 covers 9 bases. Trimming removed 1 base from V and 4 bases from J; junction bases left unmatched: 3. This CDR3 has 15 amino acids. CDR1 MGHRA and CDR2 YSYEKL come from the germline V gene. The CDR3 DNA is TGCGCCAGCAGCCAAGGGGGACAGGGCTCAGATACGCAGTATTTT. Translation: CASSQGGQGSDTQYF.

V gene TRBV4-1 combines with J gene TRBJ1-2; 10 bases align to TRBD1. This CDR3 is built from 17 residues. The ends lost 1 base at V and 0 bases at J; junction bases unmatched: 5. CDR1 MGHRA and CDR2 YSYEKL come from the germline V gene. The CDR3 loop reads CASSQGRQGAANYGYTF. As DNA, the CDR3 is TGCGCCAGCAGCCAAGGACGACAGGGGGCCGCTAACTATGGCTACACCTTC.

The chain couples TRBV7-9 to TRBJ1-5, with a possible D match to TRBD1 (6 bases). V lost 5 bases and J lost 2, with 10 bases in between. From germline, CDR1 is SEHNR and CDR2 FQNEAQ (reference sequence). The CDR3 consists of 14 residues. CDR3 amino acids: CASSGGVGNQPQHF. The CDR3 nucleotides read TGTGCCAGCAGCGGGGGCGTGGGCAATCAGCCCCAGCATTTT.

This chain links TRBV28 with TRBJ2-1, with TRBD1 matching over 8 bases. This CDR3 region has 14 residues. The germline CDR1 and CDR2 sequences are MDHEN and SYDVKM. V was pared by 6 bases and J by 8 bases, with 9 bases of the junction left unmatched. DNA for the CDR3: TGTGCCAGCAGCCCAGGGGGCGCAGGCGATGAGCAGTTCTTC. Its protein is CASSPGGAGDEQFF.

This clone was recorded only once. For the CDR3, the DNA is TGTGCCAGCAGCTTAATTGGGGGTTACTCCTACGAGCAGTACTTC. Translated: CASSLIGGYSYEQYF. The chain couples TRBV7-2 to TRBJ2-7; D assignment may be TRBD1 or TRBD2 (5 bases each). Trimming pared 2 bases from V and 0 bases from J, leaving 11 bases between. Germline V gives CDR1 SGHTA, CDR2 FQGNSA. This CDR3 has 15 residues.

The rearrangement uses TRBV7-2 and TRBJ2-5; D possibly matches TRBD1 or TRBD2 (8 bases each). CDR3 size: 15 residues. Looked up from germline, CDR1 is SGHTA and CDR2 is FQGNSA. V was trimmed by 5 bases and J by 4 bases, leaving 17 bases between them. The DNA for the CDR3 is TGTGCCAGCAGCGACAGGGGTCGGGGGGGAGAGACCCAGTACTTC. Residues: CASSDRGRGGETQYF.

Details on this clone: A junction boundary mismatches the germline segment, possibly from a read error. In DNA form, the CDR3 reads TGCAGCGCTGAACAGGGGCGTCAGACCCAGTACTTC. This translates into CSAEQGRQTQYF. The rearrangement joins TRBV29-1 to TRBJ2-5; 7 bases align to TRBD1. Germline V lookup: CDR1 SQVTM, CDR2 ANQGSEA. This CDR3 is 12 amino acids long.

The chain combines TRBV27 with TRBJ2-7; D is uncertain. V was trimmed by 2 bases and J by 3 bases, leaving 8 bases between them. The CDR3 runs to 13 residues. CDR1 and CDR2 from the germline V gene are MNHEY and SMNVEV (reference sequence). CDR3 DNA: TGTGCCAGCAGTTTACGGCAGTACTACGAGCAGTACTTC. This translates into CASSLRQYYEQYF.

Points on this clone: At one of its ends the junction is not consistent with the germline gene, which may arise from a read error. The V and J genes are TRBV29-1 and TRBJ2-1, with D perhaps given as TRBD1 or TRBD2 (5 bases each). Germline V gives CDR1 SQVTM, CDR2 ANQGSEA. There are 11 residues in the CDR3. The CDR3 region is CSLEGNNEQFF. Here the CDR3 DNA reads TGCAGCCTTGAGGGGAACAATGAGCAGTTCTTC.

J is TRBJ2-5 and V is TRBV7-6; TRBD2 matches at 13 bases. This CDR3 region has 16 residues. Germline V lookup: CDR1 SGHVS, CDR2 FNYEAQ. Trimming at V came to 1 base and at J to 5 bases, leaving 4 bases not matched to a gene. CDR3 sequence reads: CASSLVGLAGAETQYF. CDR3 DNA: TGTGCCAGCAGCTTAGTCGGACTAGCGGGAGCTGAGACCCAGTACTTC. The variable domain in full, with the rest retrieved from reference TRBV7-6 and TRBJ2-5, is GAGVSQSPRYKVTKRGQDVALRCDPISGHVSLYWYRQALGQGPEFLTYFNYEAQQDKSGLPNDRFSAERPEGSISTLTIQRTEQRDSAMYRCASSLVGLAGAETQYFGPGTRLLVL.

J is TRBJ2-3 and V is TRBV29-1; no clear D gene. From germline, CDR1 is SQVTM and CDR2 ANQGSEA. CDR3 length equals 14 residues. V dropped 7 bases and J dropped 6 bases, with 20 bases sitting between them. CDR3 nucleotide sequence: TGCAGCGCGTCGTTCTACAGCCCCCGTGATACGCAGTATTTT. This encodes CSASFYSPRDTQYF.

The V gene is TRBV13, the J gene TRBJ1-2, with a weak D call TRBD1 (6 bases). The CDR3 sequence is 13 residues long. Germline lookup yields CDR1 PRHDT and CDR2 FYEKMQ (reference sequence). V lost 4 bases, J lost 8 bases, and 14 bases lay in between. The CDR3 DNA is TGTGCCAGCAGCTACGACAGGACTGAGGGCTACACCTTC. Translating it yields CASSYDRTEGYTF.

V usage is TRBV4-1 and J usage is TRBJ1-3, with TRBD1 identical over 9 bases. V dropped 2 bases and J dropped 5; count of bases not matched to a gene: 4. Per germline, CDR1 MGHRA and CDR2 YSYEKL. The CDR3 sequence is 15 residues long. The CDR3 here is CASSQQQGARNTIYF. In nucleotides, the CDR3 is TGCGCCAGCAGCCAACAACAGGGGGCAAGAAACACCATATATTTT.

The rearrangement joins TRBV29-1 to TRBJ2-7; 11 bases fit TRBD1. The CDR3 length is 13 residues. The V gene end was trimmed by 3 bases and the J gene end by 3 bases; junction bases not matched to a gene: 1. In germline, CDR1 is SQVTM, CDR2 ANQGSEA. CDR3 DNA sequence: TGCAGCGTTGAGGGGACAGGGGGCTACGAGCAGTACTTC. Encoded protein: CSVEGTGGYEQYF.